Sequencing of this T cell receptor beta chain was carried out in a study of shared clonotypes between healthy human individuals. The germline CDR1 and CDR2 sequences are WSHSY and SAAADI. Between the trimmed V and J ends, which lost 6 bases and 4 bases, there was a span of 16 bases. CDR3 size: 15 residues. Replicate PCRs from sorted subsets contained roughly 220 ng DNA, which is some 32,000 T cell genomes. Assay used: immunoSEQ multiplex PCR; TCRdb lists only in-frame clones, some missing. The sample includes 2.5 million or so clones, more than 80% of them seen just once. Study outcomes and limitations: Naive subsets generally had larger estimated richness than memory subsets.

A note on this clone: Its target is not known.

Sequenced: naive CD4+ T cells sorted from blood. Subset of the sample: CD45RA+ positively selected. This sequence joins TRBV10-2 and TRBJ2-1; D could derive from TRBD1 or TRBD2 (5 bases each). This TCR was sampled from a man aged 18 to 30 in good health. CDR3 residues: CASREGTGKYNEQFF. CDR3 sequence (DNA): TGCGCCAGCAGAGAGGGGACCGGTAAATACAATGAGCAGTTCTTC.